One sample yielded the 27 T cell receptor beta chains listed below, sequenced in a study of cytomegalovirus exposure and HLA in healthy donors. The PCR used 60 Vbeta and 13 Jbeta primers. Method: immunoSEQ multiplex PCR; TCRdb's copy keeps in-frame clones and lacks some. The sample includes fewer than 150,000 clones, around 66% of them seen just once. The specimen was PBMCs. The receptor set was obtained from a man in his late teens or twenties in good health and CMV-seropositive.

This rearrangement joins TRBV2 to TRBJ1-5; D uncertain. The CDR3 is made up of 14 amino acids. V lost 5 bases and J lost 4, with 12 bases in between. Germline CDR1 and CDR2: SNHLY and FYNNEI. The chain's CDR3 is CASSQQADNQPQHF. The CDR3 DNA sequence: TGTGCCAGCAGTCAGCAGGCCGATAATCAGCCCCAGCATTTT.

The CDR3 spells CASSRTGTGGLEQYF. The DNA for the CDR3 is TGTGCCAGCAGTAGAACCGGGACAGGGGGCTTGGAGCAGTACTTC. This rearrangement joins TRBV6-5 to TRBJ2-7; 12 bases agree with TRBD1. J lost 7 bases, V lost 5 bases, and 9 bases had no gene match. The CDR3 extends over 15 amino acids. Looked up from germline, CDR1 is MNHEY and CDR2 is SVGAGI.

The CDR3 bases are TGTGCCAGCAGCAAAGAGTCGGGTAGGAACTATGGCTACACCTTC. Residues: CASSKESGRNYGYTF. This sequence joins TRBV21-1 and TRBJ1-2. TRBV21-1 corresponds to a pseudogene. The CDR3 is 15 residues long.

The rearrangement links TRBV27 to TRBJ1-6, with 9 bases lining up with TRBD1. The CDR3 sequence is 16 residues long. V was pared by 6 bases and J by 7 bases, with 10 bases of the junction left unmatched. The germline CDR1 and CDR2 sequences are MNHEY and SMNVEV (reference sequence). The CDR3 DNA is TGTGCCAGCAGACGAGGACAGGGGAAAGGCAATTCACCCCTCCACTTT. Amino acids: CASRRGQGKGNSPLHF.

The V and J genes are TRBV27 and TRBJ1-2; a possible D gene is TRBD1 (5 bases). The germline gives CDR1 MNHEY, CDR2 SMNVEV (reference sequence). The CDR3 spans 18 residues. Trimming cost V 4 bases and J 4 bases, with 25 bases left between them. The CDR3 DNA is TGTGCCAGCAGTTCCACTGTAGGCAGGGAGGTTCGGATCTATGGCTACACCTTC. Translating it yields CASSSTVGREVRIYGYTF.

The chain joins TRBV5-1 to TRBJ1-1, with D possibly matching TRBD1 (6 bases). V was cut by 4 bases and J by 5 bases, with 18 bases left in between. This CDR3 is built from 15 residues. CDR1 and CDR2 (germline): SGHRS, YFSETQ. The chain's CDR3 is CASSPVGGRETEAFF. The CDR3 DNA follows: TGCGCCAGCAGCCCCGTGGGGGGGCGCGAAACTGAAGCTTTCTTT.

The chain is built from TRBV9 and TRBJ2-3; 12 nucleotides line up with TRBD2. The CDR3 is 19 residues long. CDR1 and CDR2 from the germline V gene are SGDLS and YYNGEE. V shed 4 bases and J 0 bases; nucleotides not matched to a gene: 12. CDR3 residues: CASSHPGLAGRVSTDTQYF. DNA of the CDR3: TGTGCCAGCAGCCACCCAGGACTAGCGGGGCGGGTCAGCACAGATACGCAGTATTTT.

The J gene is TRBJ2-3, the V gene TRBV28; the D gene is possibly TRBD2 (5 bases). Germline V gene sequence: CDR1 MDHEN, CDR2 SYDVKM. CDR3 length: 18 amino acids. Trimming removed 4 bases at V and 8 bases at J, with 28 bases between. CDR3 amino acids: CASSSEAPRAVGIATQYF. For the CDR3, the DNA is TGTGCCAGCAGTTCCGAAGCCCCGCGGGCGGTGGGGATAGCTACGCAGTATTTT.

This clone was detected a few times. The V and J genes are TRBV5-1 and TRBJ1-4, with a possible D match to TRBD1 (6 bases). Germline CDR1 and CDR2: SGHRS and YFSETQ. The CDR3 totals 13 residues. Between the trimmed V and J ends, which lost 0 bases and 13 bases, there was a span of 13 bases. Here the CDR3 DNA reads TGCGCCAGCAGCTTGGAGGGACACAGTTTACTGTTTTTT. Amino acid sequence: CASSLEGHSLLFF. Complete variable domain (other parts from reference TRBV5-1 and TRBJ1-4): KAGVTQTPRYLIKTRGQQVTLSCSPISGHRSVSWYQQTPGQGLQFLFEYFSETQRNKGNFPGRFSGRQFSNSRSEMNVSTLELGDSALYLCASSLEGHSLLFFGSGTQLSVL.

The genes are TRBV16 and TRBJ1-3, with D maybe TRBD1 (5 bases). This CDR3 has 16 amino acids. Germline CDR1 KGHSY, CDR2 FQNENV. Trimming removed 7 bases from V and 2 bases from J, with 18 bases in between. Here the CDR3 reads CASNPRGRGTGNTIYF. The DNA of the CDR3 is TGTGCCAGCAACCCCCGGGGGAGAGGAACTGGAAACACCATATATTTT.

A single count supports this clone. This chain connects TRBV2 to TRBJ2-1; TRBD2 might be the D (6 bases). The CDR3 has 15 residues. The V gene's germline CDR1 is SNHLY and CDR2 FYNNEI. Trimming pared 4 bases from V and 7 bases from J, leaving 17 bases between. This chain's CDR3 is CASSVDGLRGNEQFF. The CDR3 coding sequence is TGTGCCAGCAGTGTGGACGGCCTACGGGGGAATGAGCAGTTCTTC.

V usage is TRBV6-1 and J usage is TRBJ2-1; no clear D. This CDR3 is 13 amino acids long. Trimming cost V 7 bases and J 0 bases, with 7 bases left between them. CDR1 MNHNS and CDR2 SASEGT come from the germline V gene. This CDR3 is CASNPYSYNEQFF. The CDR3 bases are TGTGCCAGCAACCCCTACTCCTACAATGAGCAGTTCTTC.

The rearrangement uses TRBV5-6 and TRBJ2-3; 7 bases align to TRBD2. This CDR3 is 15 amino acids long. After removal of 5 bases from V and 3 bases from J, the junction contained 9 bases not matched to a gene. From germline, CDR1 is SGHDT and CDR2 YYEEEE. CDR3 coding DNA: TGTGCCAGCAGTTCCGCGTCGGGGGGAACAGATACGCAGTATTTT. Protein sequence: CASSSASGGTDTQYF. Full variable domain (missing parts from reference TRBV5-6 and TRBJ2-3): DAGVTQSPTHLIKTRGQQVTLRCSPKSGHDTVSWYQQALGQGPQFIFQYYEEEERQRGNFPDRFSGHQFPNYSSELNVNALLLGDSALYLCASSSASGGTDTQYFGPGTRLTVL.

The chain uses TRBV28 and TRBJ1-1; possibly TRBD1 for D (5 bases). Germline values: CDR1 MDHEN, CDR2 SYDVKM. The CDR3 runs to 13 residues. Trimming left V 6 bases short and J 4 bases short, with 12 bases between. This CDR3 reads CASRWVRATEAFF. The CDR3 DNA sequence: TGTGCCAGCAGGTGGGTCAGGGCCACTGAAGCTTTCTTT.

The chain joins TRBV6-1 to TRBJ2-2; a possible D gene is TRBD2 (5 bases). The germline CDR1 and CDR2 sequences are MNHNS and SASEGT. The CDR3 has 14 amino acids. V gave up 2 bases and J gave up 6 bases, with 10 bases separating them. In DNA form, the CDR3 reads TGTGCCAGCAGTGAATGGGGAGAAGCCGGGGAGCTGTTTTTT. Its translation is CASSEWGEAGELFF.

The chain has TRBV7-8 and TRBJ1-6; D is unclear. CDR3 size: 15 residues. V lost 1 base to trimming and J lost 13 bases, with 17 bases between them. Germline CDR1 is SGHVS and CDR2 is FQNEAQ. CDR3 region: CASSLVPGRRSPLHF. DNA of the CDR3: TGTGCCAGCAGCTTAGTACCGGGAAGGAGGTCGCCCCTCCACTTT.

The chain couples TRBV5-1 to TRBJ2-5, with D unclear. The ends were cut back, 0 bases at V and 3 bases at J, with 6 bases in the middle. The CDR3 runs to 13 residues. CDR1 is SGHRS, CDR2 YFSETQ, per germline. The CDR3, as DNA: TGCGCCAGCAGCTTGGCAGTCGAAGAGACCCAGTACTTC. Translation gives CASSLAVEETQYF. Based on the CDR3 plus reference TRBV5-1 and TRBJ2-5, the full variable domain is KAGVTQTPRYLIKTRGQQVTLSCSPISGHRSVSWYQQTPGQGLQFLFEYFSETQRNKGNFPGRFSGRQFSNSRSEMNVSTLELGDSALYLCASSLAVEETQYFGPGTRLLVL.

V is TRBV20-1 and J is TRBJ1-1; D is uncertain. V was trimmed by 6 bases and J by 8 bases, leaving 10 bases between them. The CDR3 is 10 amino acids. The germline CDR1 and CDR2 sequences are DFQATT and SNEGSKA (reference sequence). CDR3 loop: CSAVAMEAFF. The CDR3 DNA sequence: TGCAGTGCCGTCGCGATGGAAGCTTTCTTT.

This rearrangement joins TRBV7-9 to TRBJ2-7; a possible D gene is TRBD1 (6 bases). Germline CDR1 is SEHNR and CDR2 is FQNEAQ (reference sequence). Trimming removed 5 bases from V and 3 bases from J, with 14 bases in between. The CDR3 has 14 residues. CDR3 loop: CASSPRDNNYEQYF. In DNA, the CDR3 is TGTGCCAGCAGCCCGAGGGACAACAACTACGAGCAGTACTTC. Filled out from reference TRBV7-9 and TRBJ2-7, the complete variable domain reads DTGVSQNPRHKITKRGQNVTFRCDPISEHNRLYWYRQTLGQGPEFLTYFQNEAQLEKSRLLSDRFSAERPKGSFSTLEIQRTEQGDSAMYLCASSPRDNNYEQYFGPGTRLTVT.

The chain joins TRBV6-5 to TRBJ2-5; TRBD2 aligns across 8 bases. J was trimmed by 7 bases and V by 0 bases; bases with no gene match: 7. This CDR3 is 15 amino acids long. CDR1 and CDR2 (germline): MNHEY, SVGAGI. The CDR3 nucleotides read TGTGCCAGCAGTTACTCGCGGACTAGCAGTGGGACCCAGTACTTC. Its translation is CASSYSRTSSGTQYF.

The chain employs TRBV6-5 and TRBJ2-1, with 10 bases matching TRBD1. V was clipped by 5 bases and J by 2 bases; unmatched bases: 3. The CDR3 is made up of 15 amino acids. The germline V gene has CDR1 MNHEY and CDR2 SVGAGI. The CDR3 region is CASSADRGPYNEQFF. In DNA, the CDR3 is TGTGCCAGCAGTGCAGACAGGGGGCCCTACAATGAGCAGTTCTTC.

The chain has TRBV6-5 and TRBJ1-5, with D unresolved. The CDR3 has 15 residues. Trimming stripped 2 bases from V and 4 bases from J, with 12 bases between. Per the germline V gene, CDR1 is MNHEY and CDR2 is SVGAGI. CDR3 sequence reads: CASSYGAGSNQPQHF. The CDR3 bases are TGTGCCAGCAGTTACGGTGCAGGTTCTAATCAGCCCCAGCATTTT.

V gene TRBV11-2 combines with J gene TRBJ2-1, with 8 bases matching TRBD2. Trimming removed 0 bases from V and 6 bases from J; junction bases left unmatched: 4. The CDR3 runs 15 residues. The V gene's germline CDR1 is SGHAT and CDR2 FQNNGV. In DNA, the CDR3 is TGTGCCAGCAGCTTAGAGCCCGGGGGGGCCAATGAGCAGTTCTTC. Amino acids: CASSLEPGGANEQFF. The whole variable domain, filled in from reference TRBV11-2 and TRBJ2-1, reads EAGVAQSPRYKIIEKRQSVAFWCNPISGHATLYWYQQILGQGPKLLIQFQNNGVVDDSQLPKDRFSAERLKGVDSTLKIQPAKLEDSAVYLCASSLEPGGANEQFFGPGTRLTVL.

The chain recombines TRBV2 with TRBJ2-6, with D possibly matching TRBD2 (5 bases). Per the germline V gene, CDR1 is SNHLY and CDR2 is FYNNEI. Trimming stripped 2 bases from V and 3 bases from J, with 8 bases between. The CDR3 totals 15 residues. This CDR3 is CASSERGSGANVLTF. The CDR3 bases are TGTGCCAGCAGTGAAAGAGGGAGTGGGGCCAACGTCCTGACTTTC.

This CDR3 is CAWSVARSGGTEAFF. The CDR3 region has the DNA TGTGCCTGGAGTGTAGCCCGTTCGGGGGGCACTGAAGCTTTCTTT. The chain uses TRBV30 and TRBJ1-1; a weak D match, TRBD1 (5 bases). Trimming cost V 0 bases and J 4 bases, with 15 bases left between them. The V gene's germline CDR1 is GTSNPN and CDR2 SVGIG (reference sequence). This CDR3 spans 15 amino acids.

This clone came up a few times. V gene TRBV4-1 combines with J gene TRBJ2-2, with 10 positions matching TRBD1. This CDR3 spans 14 amino acids. Germline trimming cut 3 bases from V and 8 bases from J; bases unmatched to any gene: 3. CDR1 and CDR2 (germline): MGHRA, YSYEKL. CDR3 DNA: TGCGCCAGCAGCCAGGACAGGGGGGTGGGGGAGCTGTTTTTT. This gives the protein CASSQDRGVGELFF.

The genes are TRBV13 and TRBJ1-1; 9 bases map to TRBD1. Germline V CDR1 and CDR2: PRHDT, FYEKMQ (reference sequence). J gave up 1 base and V 3 bases, and 9 bases lay outside the gene matches. The CDR3 has 17 amino acids. CDR3 DNA sequence: TGTGCCAGCAGCTTCCCACAGGGGGGACAGGGGAACACTGAAGCTTTCTTT. Its translation is CASSFPQGGQGNTEAFF.